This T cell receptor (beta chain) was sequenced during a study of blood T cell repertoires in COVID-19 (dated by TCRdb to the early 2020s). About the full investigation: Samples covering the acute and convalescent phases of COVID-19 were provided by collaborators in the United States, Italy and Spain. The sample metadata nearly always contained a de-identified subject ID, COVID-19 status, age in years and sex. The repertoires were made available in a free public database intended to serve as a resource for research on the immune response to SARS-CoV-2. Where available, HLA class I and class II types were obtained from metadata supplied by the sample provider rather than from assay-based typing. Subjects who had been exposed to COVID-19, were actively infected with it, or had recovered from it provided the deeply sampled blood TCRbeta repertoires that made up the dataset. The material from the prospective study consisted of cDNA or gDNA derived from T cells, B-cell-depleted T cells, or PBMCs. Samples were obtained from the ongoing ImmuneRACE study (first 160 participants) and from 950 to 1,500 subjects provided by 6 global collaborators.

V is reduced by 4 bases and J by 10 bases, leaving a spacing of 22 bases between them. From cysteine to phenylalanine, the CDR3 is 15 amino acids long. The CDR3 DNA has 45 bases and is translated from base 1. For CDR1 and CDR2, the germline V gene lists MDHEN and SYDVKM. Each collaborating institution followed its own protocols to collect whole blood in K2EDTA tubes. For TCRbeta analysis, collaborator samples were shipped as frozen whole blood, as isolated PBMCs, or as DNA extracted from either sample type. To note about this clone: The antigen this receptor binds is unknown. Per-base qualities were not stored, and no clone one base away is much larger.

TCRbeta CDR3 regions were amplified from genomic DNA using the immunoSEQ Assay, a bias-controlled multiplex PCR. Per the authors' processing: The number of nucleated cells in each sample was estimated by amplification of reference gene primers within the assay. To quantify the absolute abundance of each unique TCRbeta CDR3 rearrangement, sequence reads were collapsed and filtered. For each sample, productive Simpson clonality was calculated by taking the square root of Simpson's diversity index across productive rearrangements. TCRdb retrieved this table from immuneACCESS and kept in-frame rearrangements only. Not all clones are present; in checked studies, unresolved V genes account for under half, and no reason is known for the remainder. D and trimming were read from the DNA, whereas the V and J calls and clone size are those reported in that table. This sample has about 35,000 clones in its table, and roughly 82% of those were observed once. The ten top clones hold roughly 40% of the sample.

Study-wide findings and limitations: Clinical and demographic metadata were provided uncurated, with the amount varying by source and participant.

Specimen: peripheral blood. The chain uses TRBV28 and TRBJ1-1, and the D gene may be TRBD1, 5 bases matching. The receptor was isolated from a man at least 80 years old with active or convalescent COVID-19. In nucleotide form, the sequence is TGTGCCAGCAGTTCCCCCGGGACCCCAATGGAGGGAGCTTTCTTT. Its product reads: CASSSPGTPMEGAFF.